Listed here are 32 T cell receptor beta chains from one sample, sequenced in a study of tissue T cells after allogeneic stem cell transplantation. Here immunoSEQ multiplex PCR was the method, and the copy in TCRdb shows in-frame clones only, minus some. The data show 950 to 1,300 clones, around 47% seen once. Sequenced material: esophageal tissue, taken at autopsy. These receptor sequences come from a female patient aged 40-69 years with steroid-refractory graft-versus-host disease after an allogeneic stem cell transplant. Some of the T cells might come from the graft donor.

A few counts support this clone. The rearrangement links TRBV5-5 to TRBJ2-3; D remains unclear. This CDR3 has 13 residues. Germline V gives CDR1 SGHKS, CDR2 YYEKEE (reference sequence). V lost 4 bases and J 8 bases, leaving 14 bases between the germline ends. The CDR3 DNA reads TGTGCCAGCAGCGAACGGACGAGAGGTACGCAGTATTTT. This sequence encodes CASSERTRGTQYF. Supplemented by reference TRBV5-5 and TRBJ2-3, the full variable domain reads DAGVTQSPTHLIKTRGQQVTLRCSPISGHKSVSWYQQVLGQGPQFIFQYYEKEERGRGNFPDRFSARQFPNYSSELNVNALLLGDSALYLCASSERTRGTQYFGPGTRLTVL.

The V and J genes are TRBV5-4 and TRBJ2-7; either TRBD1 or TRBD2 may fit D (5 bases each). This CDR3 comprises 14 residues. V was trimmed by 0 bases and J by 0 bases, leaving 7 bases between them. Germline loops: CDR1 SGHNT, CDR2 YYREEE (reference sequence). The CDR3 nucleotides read TGTGCCAGCAGCTTGGCAGGGAGCTCCTACGAGCAGTACTTC. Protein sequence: CASSLAGSSYEQYF.

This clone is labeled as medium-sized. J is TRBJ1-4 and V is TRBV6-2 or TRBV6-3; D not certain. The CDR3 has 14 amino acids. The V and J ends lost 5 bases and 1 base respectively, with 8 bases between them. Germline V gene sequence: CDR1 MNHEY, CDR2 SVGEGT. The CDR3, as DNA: TGTGCCAGCAGTCGTAGGCGAACTAATGAAAAACTGTTTTTT. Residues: CASSRRRTNEKLFF.

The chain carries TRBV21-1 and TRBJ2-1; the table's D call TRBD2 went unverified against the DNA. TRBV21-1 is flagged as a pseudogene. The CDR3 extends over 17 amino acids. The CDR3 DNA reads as TGTGCCGGCAGGATACTGTTAGCTACACATTCCGACAATGAGCAGTTCTTC. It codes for CAGRILLATHSDNEQFF.

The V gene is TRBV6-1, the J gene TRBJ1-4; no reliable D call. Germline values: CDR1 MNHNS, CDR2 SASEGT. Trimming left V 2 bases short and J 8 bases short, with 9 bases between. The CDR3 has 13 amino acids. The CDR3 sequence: CASSERAAEKLFF. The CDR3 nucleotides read TGTGCCAGCAGTGAAAGGGCGGCCGAAAAACTGTTTTTT.

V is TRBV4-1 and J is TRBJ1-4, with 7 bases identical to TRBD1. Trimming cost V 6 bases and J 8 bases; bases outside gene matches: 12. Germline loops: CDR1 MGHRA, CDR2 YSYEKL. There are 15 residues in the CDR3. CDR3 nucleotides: TGCGCCAGCAGTTATATACAGGGGCGAGCGGAAAAACTGTTTTTT. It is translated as CASSYIQGRAEKLFF.

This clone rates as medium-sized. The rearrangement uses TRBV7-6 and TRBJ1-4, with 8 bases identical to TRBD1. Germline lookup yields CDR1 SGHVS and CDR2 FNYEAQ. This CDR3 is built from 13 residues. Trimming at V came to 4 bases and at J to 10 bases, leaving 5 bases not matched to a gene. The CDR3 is CASSSGQVGKLFF. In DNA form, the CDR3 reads TGTGCCAGCAGCTCGGGACAGGTGGGAAAACTGTTTTTT.

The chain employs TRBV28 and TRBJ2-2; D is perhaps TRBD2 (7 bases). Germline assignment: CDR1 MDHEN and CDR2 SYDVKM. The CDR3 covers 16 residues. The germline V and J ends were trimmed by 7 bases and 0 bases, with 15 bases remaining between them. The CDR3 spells CASITGGISNTGELFF. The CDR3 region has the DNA TGTGCCAGCATCACGGGGGGCATTTCGAACACCGGGGAGCTGTTTTTT.

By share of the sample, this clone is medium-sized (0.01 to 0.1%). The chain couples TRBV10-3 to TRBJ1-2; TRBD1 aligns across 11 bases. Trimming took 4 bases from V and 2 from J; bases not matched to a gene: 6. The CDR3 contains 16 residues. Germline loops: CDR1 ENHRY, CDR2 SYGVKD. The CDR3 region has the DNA TGTGCCATCAGTGCGCTTAGGGACAGGGGGAACTATGGCTACACCTTC. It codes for CAISALRDRGNYGYTF.

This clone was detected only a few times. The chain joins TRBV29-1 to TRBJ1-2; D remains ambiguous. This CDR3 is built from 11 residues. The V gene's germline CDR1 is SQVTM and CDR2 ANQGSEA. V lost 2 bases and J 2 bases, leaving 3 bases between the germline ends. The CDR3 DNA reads TGCAGCGTTGAACAGAACTATGGCTACACCTTC. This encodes CSVEQNYGYTF.

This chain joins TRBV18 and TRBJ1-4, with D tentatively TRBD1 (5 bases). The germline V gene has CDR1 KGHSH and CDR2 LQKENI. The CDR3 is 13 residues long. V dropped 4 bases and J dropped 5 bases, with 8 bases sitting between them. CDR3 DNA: TGTGCCAGCTCACTGGGACGGAATGAAAAACTGTTTTTT. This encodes CASSLGRNEKLFF.

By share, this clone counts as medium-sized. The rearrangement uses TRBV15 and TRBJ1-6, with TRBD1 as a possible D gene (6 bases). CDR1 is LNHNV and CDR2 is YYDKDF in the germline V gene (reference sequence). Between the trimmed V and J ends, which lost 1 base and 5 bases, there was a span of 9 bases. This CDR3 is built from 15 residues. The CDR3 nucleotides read TGTGCCACCAGCAGAGTACAGGGCGATAATTCACCCCTCCACTTT. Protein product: CATSRVQGDNSPLHF.

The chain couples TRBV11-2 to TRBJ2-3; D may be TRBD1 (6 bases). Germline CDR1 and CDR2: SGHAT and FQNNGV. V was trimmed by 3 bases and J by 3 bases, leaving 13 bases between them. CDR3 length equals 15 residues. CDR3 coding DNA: TGTGCCAGCAGCTTCGGCCAGGGGTCTACAGATACGCAGTATTTT. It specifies CASSFGQGSTDTQYF. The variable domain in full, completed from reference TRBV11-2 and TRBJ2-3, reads EAGVAQSPRYKIIEKRQSVAFWCNPISGHATLYWYQQILGQGPKLLIQFQNNGVVDDSQLPKDRFSAERLKGVDSTLKIQPAKLEDSAVYLCASSFGQGSTDTQYFGPGTRLTVL.

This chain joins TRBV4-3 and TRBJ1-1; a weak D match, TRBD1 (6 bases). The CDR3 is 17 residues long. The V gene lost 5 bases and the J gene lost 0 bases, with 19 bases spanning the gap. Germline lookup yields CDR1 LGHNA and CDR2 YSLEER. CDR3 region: CASSGGAGGYMNTEAFF. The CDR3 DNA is TGCGCCAGCAGCGGGGGGGCTGGGGGCTACATGAACACTGAAGCTTTCTTT.

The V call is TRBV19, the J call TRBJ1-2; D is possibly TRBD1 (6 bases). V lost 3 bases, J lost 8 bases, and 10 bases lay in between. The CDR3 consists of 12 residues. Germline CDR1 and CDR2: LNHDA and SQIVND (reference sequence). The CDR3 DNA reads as TGTGCCAGTAGTATCAGGGGTCGCGGCTACACCTTC. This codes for CASSIRGRGYTF.

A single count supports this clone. The CDR3 bases are TGCGCCAGCAGCCCACTAGCGGGGTACGAGCAGTACTTC. This gives the protein CASSPLAGYEQYF. The chain couples TRBV5-1 to TRBJ2-7, with 10 nucleotides matching TRBD2. Germline V gives CDR1 SGHRS, CDR2 YFSETQ. CDR3 length equals 13 residues. The V gene end was trimmed by 4 bases and the J gene end by 4 bases; junction bases not matched to a gene: 2.

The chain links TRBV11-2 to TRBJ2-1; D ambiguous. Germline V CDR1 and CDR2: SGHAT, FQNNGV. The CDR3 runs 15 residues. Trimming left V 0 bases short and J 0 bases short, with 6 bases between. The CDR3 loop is CASSLDVGSYNEQFF. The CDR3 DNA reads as TGTGCCAGCAGCTTAGATGTGGGCTCCTACAATGAGCAGTTCTTC.

CDR3 sequence (DNA): TGTGCCAGCAGCTTATTAGGACAGGGGTTAGGGGAGCTGTTTTTT. Translated: CASSLLGQGLGELFF. The rearrangement joins TRBV7-2 to TRBJ2-2; 9 positions agree with TRBD1. CDR1 and CDR2 from the germline V gene are SGHTA and FQGNSA. V gave up 2 bases and J gave up 8 bases; unmatched junction bases: 6. This CDR3 has 15 amino acids.

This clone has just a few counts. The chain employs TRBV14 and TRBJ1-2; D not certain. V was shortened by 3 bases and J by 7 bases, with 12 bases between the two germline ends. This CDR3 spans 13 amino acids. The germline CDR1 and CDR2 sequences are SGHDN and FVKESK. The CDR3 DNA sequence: TGTGCCAGCAGCCACATTGCCAGCGTTGGCTACACCTTC. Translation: CASSHIASVGYTF. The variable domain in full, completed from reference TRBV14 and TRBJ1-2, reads EAGVTQFPSHSVIEKGQTVTLRCDPISGHDNLYWYRRVMGKEIKFLLHFVKESKQDESGMPNNRFLAERTGGTYSTLKVQPAELEDSGVYFCASSHIASVGYTFGSGTRLTVV.

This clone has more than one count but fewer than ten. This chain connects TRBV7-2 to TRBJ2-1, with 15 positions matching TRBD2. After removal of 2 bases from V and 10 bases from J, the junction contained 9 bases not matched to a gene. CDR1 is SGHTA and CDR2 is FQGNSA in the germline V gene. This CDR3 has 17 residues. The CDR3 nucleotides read TGTGCCAGCAGCTTAAACGGACTAGCGGGGGGGCCGGGAGAGCAGTTCTTC. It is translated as CASSLNGLAGGPGEQFF.

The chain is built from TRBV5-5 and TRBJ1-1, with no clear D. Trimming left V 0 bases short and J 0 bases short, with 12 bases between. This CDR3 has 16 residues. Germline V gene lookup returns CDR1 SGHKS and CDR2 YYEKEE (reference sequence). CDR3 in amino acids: CASSLAGAIMNTEAFF. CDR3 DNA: TGTGCCAGCAGCTTGGCGGGAGCCATCATGAACACTGAAGCTTTCTTT. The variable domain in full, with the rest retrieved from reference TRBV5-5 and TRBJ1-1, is DAGVTQSPTHLIKTRGQQVTLRCSPISGHKSVSWYQQVLGQGPQFIFQYYEKEERGRGNFPDRFSARQFPNYSSELNVNALLLGDSALYLCASSLAGAIMNTEAFFGQGTRLTVV.

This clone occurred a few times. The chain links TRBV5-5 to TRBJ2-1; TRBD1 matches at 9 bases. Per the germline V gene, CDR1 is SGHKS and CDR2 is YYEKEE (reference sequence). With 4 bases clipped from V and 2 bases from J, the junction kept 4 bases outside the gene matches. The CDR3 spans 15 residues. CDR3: CASSPGQGTYNEQFF. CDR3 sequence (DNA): TGTGCCAGCAGCCCAGGACAGGGGACCTACAATGAGCAGTTCTTC.

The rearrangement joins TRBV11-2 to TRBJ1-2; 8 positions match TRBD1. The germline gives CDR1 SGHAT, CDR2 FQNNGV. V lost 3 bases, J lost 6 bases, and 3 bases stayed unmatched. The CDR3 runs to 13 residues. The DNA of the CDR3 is TGTGCCAGCAGCTTGGACAGGGCGAATGGCTACACCTTC. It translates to CASSLDRANGYTF.

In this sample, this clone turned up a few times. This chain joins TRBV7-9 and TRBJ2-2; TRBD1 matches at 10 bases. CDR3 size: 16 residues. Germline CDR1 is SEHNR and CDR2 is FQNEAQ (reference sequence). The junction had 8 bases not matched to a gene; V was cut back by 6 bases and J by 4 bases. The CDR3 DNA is TGTGCCAGCAGGTTTACCGGGACAGGGGCCACCGGGGAGCTGTTTTTT. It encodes CASRFTGTGATGELFF.

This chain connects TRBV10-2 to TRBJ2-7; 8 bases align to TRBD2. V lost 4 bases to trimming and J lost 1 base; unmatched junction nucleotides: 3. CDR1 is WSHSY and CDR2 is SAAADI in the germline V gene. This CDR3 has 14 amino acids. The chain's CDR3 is CASSGGTRSYEQYF. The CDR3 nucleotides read TGCGCCAGCAGTGGGGGGACTAGATCCTACGAGCAGTACTTC.

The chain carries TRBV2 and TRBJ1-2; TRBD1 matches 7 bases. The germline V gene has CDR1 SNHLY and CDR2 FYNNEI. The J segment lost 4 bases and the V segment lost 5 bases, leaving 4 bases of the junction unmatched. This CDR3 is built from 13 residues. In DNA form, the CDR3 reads TGTGCCAGCAGTCAGACAGGGATCTATGGCTACACCTTC. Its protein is CASSQTGIYGYTF. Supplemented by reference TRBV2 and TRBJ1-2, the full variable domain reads EPEVTQTPSHQVTQMGQEVILRCVPISNHLYFYWYRQILGQKVEFLVSFYNNEISEKSEIFDDQFSVERPDGSNFTLKIRSTKLEDSAMYFCASSQTGIYGYTFGSGTRLTVV.

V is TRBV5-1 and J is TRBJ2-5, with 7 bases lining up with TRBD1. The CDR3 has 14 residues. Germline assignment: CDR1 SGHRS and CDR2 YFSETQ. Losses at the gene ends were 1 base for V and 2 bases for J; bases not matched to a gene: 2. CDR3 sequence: CASSLPGQQETQYF. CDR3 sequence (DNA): TGCGCCAGCAGCTTGCCGGGACAGCAAGAGACCCAGTACTTC.

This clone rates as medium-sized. CDR3 protein: CASSSGWPEAFF. The CDR3 nucleotides read TGTGCCAGTAGTTCGGGGTGGCCTGAAGCTTTCTTT. V and J are TRBV19 and TRBJ1-1; unclear D gene. Germline values: CDR1 LNHDA, CDR2 SQIVND (reference sequence). The CDR3 length is 12 residues. Trimming left V 5 bases short and J 6 bases short, with 10 bases between.

CDR3 sequence: CASSPRGSTWETQYF. CDR3 coding DNA: TGTGCCAGCAGCCCTAGGGGGAGTACTTGGGAGACCCAGTACTTC. The chain recombines TRBV3-1 (or the pseudogene TRBV3-2) with TRBJ2-5; TRBD1 is a possible D gene (6 bases). Germline CDR1 is LGHDT and CDR2 is YNNKEL (reference sequence). This CDR3 spans 15 amino acids. V was pared by 4 bases and J by 5 bases, with 17 bases between.

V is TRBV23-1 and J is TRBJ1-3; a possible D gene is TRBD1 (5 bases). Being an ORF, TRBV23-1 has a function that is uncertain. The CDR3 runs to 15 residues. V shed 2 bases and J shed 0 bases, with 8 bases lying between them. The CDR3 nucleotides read TGCGCCAGCAGTCAAGGGACCGGCTCTGGAAACACCATATATTTT. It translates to CASSQGTGSGNTIYF.

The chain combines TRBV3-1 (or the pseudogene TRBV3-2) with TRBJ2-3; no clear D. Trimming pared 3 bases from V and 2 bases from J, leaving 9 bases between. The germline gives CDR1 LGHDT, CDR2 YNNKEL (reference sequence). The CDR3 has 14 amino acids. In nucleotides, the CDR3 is TGTGCCAGCAGCCACCACACGCCCACAGATACGCAGTATTTT. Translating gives CASSHHTPTDTQYF.

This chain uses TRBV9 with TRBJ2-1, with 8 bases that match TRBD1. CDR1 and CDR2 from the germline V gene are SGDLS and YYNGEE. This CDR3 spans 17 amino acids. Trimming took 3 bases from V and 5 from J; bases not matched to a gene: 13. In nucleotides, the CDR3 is TGTGCCAGCAGCGCTAGGCCGTGGACAGGGTTAAACAATGAGCAGTTCTTC. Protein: CASSARPWTGLNNEQFF.